Following are 14 T cell receptor beta chains from one sample sequenced in a study of regulatory T cells in long-lasting Graves disease. Assembly of TCR beta libraries relied on iRepertoire HTBI primers together with Arm-PCR of CDR3 regions. MiXCR, applied by TCRdb to the multiplex PCR reads, yields one record per CDR3 protein. The profile shows 300,000 to 400,000 distinct CDR3 sequences, around 20% of them singletons. Sample time point: persistent/refractory GD, antithyroid drugs over 5 years with positive TRAb. From RNA extracted from PBMCs, the TCR library was made. The source was peripheral blood mononuclear cells (PBMCs), collected when the disease was refractory, from a patient treated with antithyroid drugs. All receptors come from a female donor with Graves disease.

This clonotype occurred many times. The V call is TRBV2, the J call TRBJ2-7, with 9 bases that match TRBD2. Germline-derived CDR1 and CDR2 are SNHLY and FYNNEI. This CDR3 is built from 14 residues. J was trimmed by 6 bases and V by 0 bases; bases with no gene match: 3. This CDR3 reads CASSEARRGGEQYF. The CDR3 DNA reads as TGTGCCAGCAGTGAAGCGCGGCGGGGGGGCGAGCAGTACTTC.

Note on this clonotype: It is likely a read error: a sequence one base away is far more abundant. This chain uses TRBV7-8 with TRBJ1-5, with D hard to call. The germline V gene encodes CDR1 SGHVS and CDR2 FQNEAQ. The CDR3 covers 13 residues. CDR3 residues: CAGSSGENQPQHF. In nucleotides, the CDR3 is TGTGCCGGCAGCTCGGGTGAGAATCAGCCCCAGCATTTT.

Concerning this clonotype itself: A read error may be the cause here, since a much bigger clone is one base away. This chain joins TRBV12-5 and TRBJ1-1; perhaps TRBD1 as D (5 bases). Germline V lookup: CDR1 LGHNT, CDR2 FRNRAP. This CDR3 has 14 residues. V was pared by 6 bases and J by 4 bases, with 15 bases between. The CDR3 protein is CASGPGGGLTEAFF. The CDR3, as DNA: TGTGCTAGTGGACCTGGGGGAGGGCTCACTGAAGCTTTCTTT.

This clonotype was observed many times. The rearrangement uses TRBV5-1 and TRBJ2-2, with 11 bases that match TRBD2. The CDR3 loop spans 16 amino acids. Germline values: CDR1 SGHRS, CDR2 YFSETQ. Trimming removed 4 bases from V and 0 bases from J; junction bases left unmatched: 2. CDR3 residues: CASSKGLAANTGELFF. CDR3 nucleotides: TGCGCCAGCAGCAAGGGACTAGCGGCGAACACCGGGGAGCTGTTTTTT. Full variable domain (missing parts from reference TRBV5-1 and TRBJ2-2): KAGVTQTPRYLIKTRGQQVTLSCSPISGHRSVSWYQQTPGQGLQFLFEYFSETQRNKGNFPGRFSGRQFSNSRSEMNVSTLELGDSALYLCASSKGLAANTGELFFGEGSRLTVL.

The genes are TRBV30 and TRBJ2-2; 8 nucleotides line up with TRBD1. The CDR3 runs to 15 residues. Trimming cost V 2 bases and J 10 bases; bases outside gene matches: 12. CDR1 is GTSNPN and CDR2 is SVGIG in the germline V gene (reference sequence). This chain's CDR3 is CAWSLSTGVGEELFF. The DNA of the CDR3 is TGTGCCTGGAGTTTATCGACAGGGGTTGGGGAGGAGCTGTTTTTT. Looking up the rest from reference TRBV30 and TRBJ2-2 gives the full variable domain: SQTIHQWPATLVQPVGSPLSLECTVEGTSNPNLYWYRQAAGRGLQLLFYSVGIGQISSEVPQNLSASRPQDRQFILSSKKLLLSDSGFYLCAWSLSTGVGEELFFGEGSRLTVL.

At least ten counts were recorded for this clonotype. V usage is TRBV12-3 or TRBV12-4 and J usage is TRBJ2-7; D possibly corresponds to TRBD2 (5 bases). The CDR3 is made up of 13 amino acids. V shed 3 bases and J shed 1 base, with 7 bases lying between them. CDR3 sequence reads: CASSFGVSYEQYF. CDR3 in DNA: TGTGCCAGCAGTTTCGGGGTATCCTACGAGCAGTACTTC.

The rearrangement links TRBV4-1 to TRBJ1-5; no clear D. CDR1 and CDR2 from the germline V gene are MGHRA and YSYEKL. The ends were cut back, 0 bases at V and 5 bases at J, with 11 bases in the middle. This CDR3 region has 15 residues. CDR3 region: CASSQEFMEYQPQHF. CDR3 in DNA: TGCGCCAGCAGCCAAGAATTCATGGAGTATCAGCCCCAGCATTTT.

This clonotype was observed many times. This rearrangement joins TRBV30 to TRBJ1-5; 7 bases map to TRBD1. The V gene's germline CDR1 is GTSNPN and CDR2 SVGIG (reference sequence). V gave up 7 bases and J gave up 5 bases; unmatched junction bases: 11. The CDR3 runs to 14 residues. The CDR3 bases are TGTGCCTCCTCCCTCACAGGGGAGGATCAGCCCCAGCATTTT. This codes for CASSLTGEDQPQHF.

This chain joins TRBV3-1 and TRBJ2-7, with TRBD2 matching over 8 bases. CDR1 and CDR2 from the germline V gene are LGHDT and YNNKEL (reference sequence). The junction had 16 bases not matched to a gene; V was cut back by 3 bases and J by 0 bases. The CDR3 covers 19 residues. The CDR3 region is CASSQRLPLSGGNSYEQYF. The CDR3 DNA reads TGTGCCAGCAGCCAGAGACTCCCCCTAAGCGGGGGAAACTCCTACGAGCAGTACTTC.

This clonotype has just a few counts. J is TRBJ2-5 and V is TRBV18, with 10 bases lining up with TRBD2. The V gene's germline CDR1 is KGHSH and CDR2 LQKENI. Losses at the gene ends were 6 bases for V and 4 bases for J; bases not matched to a gene: 11. This CDR3 is built from 16 residues. The CDR3 is CASSLSSGRARETQYF. The DNA for the CDR3 is TGTGCCAGCTCCCTATCCAGCGGGAGGGCCAGAGAGACCCAGTACTTC.

This clonotype was counted at least ten times. The chain joins TRBV30 to TRBJ1-5, with a weak D call TRBD1 (6 bases). The CDR3 is 12 amino acids. With 7 bases removed from V and 7 bases from J, the gap between germline ends came to 14 bases. CDR1 is GTSNPN, CDR2 SVGIG, per germline (reference sequence). The CDR3 is CAYQQGWQPQHF. In DNA form, the CDR3 reads TGTGCCTATCAACAGGGTTGGCAGCCCCAGCATTTT.

This sequence joins TRBV7-9 and TRBJ2-6, with D possibly being TRBD1 or TRBD2 (5 bases each). CDR1 SEHNR and CDR2 FQNEAQ come from the germline V gene (reference sequence). V lost 5 bases to trimming and J lost 4 bases, with 18 bases between them. This CDR3 is built from 17 residues. This CDR3 reads CASSHPWGSGGANVLTF. CDR3 DNA sequence: TGTGCCAGCAGCCACCCCTGGGGGTCTGGGGGGGCCAACGTCCTGACTTTC.

This clonotype has only a few counts. This chain uses TRBV6-5 with TRBJ1-1; 7 nucleotides agree with TRBD1. CDR3 length equals 15 residues. Germline V gene data show CDR1 as MNHEY and CDR2 as SVGAGI. V was pared by 2 bases and J by 1 base, with 4 bases of the junction left unmatched. CDR3 protein: CASSYGTAKNTEAFF. The CDR3 DNA sequence: TGTGCCAGCAGTTACGGGACAGCAAAGAACACTGAAGCTTTCTTT.

This clonotype was counted a few times. The chain couples TRBV20-1 to TRBJ1-2; D call uncertain. The germline V and J ends were trimmed by 4 bases and 0 bases, with 9 bases remaining between them. Germline V gene data show CDR1 as DFQATT and CDR2 as SNEGSKA (reference sequence). This CDR3 has 13 amino acids. The CDR3: CSAKFQANYGYTF. CDR3 nucleotide sequence: TGCAGTGCTAAATTCCAGGCTAACTATGGCTACACCTTC.